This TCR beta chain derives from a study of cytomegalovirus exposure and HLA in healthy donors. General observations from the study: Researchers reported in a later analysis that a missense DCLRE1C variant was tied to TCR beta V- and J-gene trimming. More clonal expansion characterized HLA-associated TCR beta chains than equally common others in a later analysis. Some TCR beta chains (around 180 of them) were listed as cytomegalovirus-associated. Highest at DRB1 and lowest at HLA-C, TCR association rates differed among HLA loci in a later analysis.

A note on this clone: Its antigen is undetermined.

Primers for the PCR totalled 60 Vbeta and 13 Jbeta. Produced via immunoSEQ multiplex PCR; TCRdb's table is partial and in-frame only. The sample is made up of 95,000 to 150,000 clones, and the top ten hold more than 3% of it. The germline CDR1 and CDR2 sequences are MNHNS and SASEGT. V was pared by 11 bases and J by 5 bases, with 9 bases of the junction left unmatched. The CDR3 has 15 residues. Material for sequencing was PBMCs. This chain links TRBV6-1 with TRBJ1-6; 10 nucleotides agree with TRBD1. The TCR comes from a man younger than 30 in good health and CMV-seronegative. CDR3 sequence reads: CAGLAGTGDNSPLHF. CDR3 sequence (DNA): TGTGCCGGGCTAGCCGGGACAGGGGATAATTCACCCCTCCACTTT.